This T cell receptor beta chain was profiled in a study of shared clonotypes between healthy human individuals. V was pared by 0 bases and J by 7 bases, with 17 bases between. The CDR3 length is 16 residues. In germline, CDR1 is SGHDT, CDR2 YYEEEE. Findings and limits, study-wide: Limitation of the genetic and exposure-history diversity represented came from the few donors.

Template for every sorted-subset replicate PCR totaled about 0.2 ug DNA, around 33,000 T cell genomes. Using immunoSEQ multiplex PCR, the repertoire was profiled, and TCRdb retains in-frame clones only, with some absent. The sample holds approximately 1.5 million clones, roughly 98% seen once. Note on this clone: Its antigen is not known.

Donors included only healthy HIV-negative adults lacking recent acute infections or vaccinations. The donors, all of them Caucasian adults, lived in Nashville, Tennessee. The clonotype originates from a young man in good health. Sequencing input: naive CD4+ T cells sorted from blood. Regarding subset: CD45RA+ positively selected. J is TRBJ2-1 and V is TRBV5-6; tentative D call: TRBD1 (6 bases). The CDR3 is CASSLGLGARENEQFF. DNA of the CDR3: TGTGCCAGCAGCTTGGGCTTGGGGGCACGAGAGAATGAGCAGTTCTTC.